The 11 T cell receptor beta chains below all came from one sample that was sequenced in a study of blood T cell repertoires in COVID-19. Clones were sequenced by immunoSEQ multiplex PCR, and TCRdb holds only the in-frame ones, with some missing. The sample includes over 350,000 clones, roughly nine tenths of them seen just once. Sequenced input: PBMCs or T cells enriched from blood (not recorded which). The receptors originated from a woman between 18 and 30 years old with acute COVID-19.

The rearrangement joins TRBV19 to TRBJ2-7, with D tentatively TRBD1 (6 bases). The germline V gene has CDR1 LNHDA and CDR2 SQIVND (reference sequence). Trimming took 3 bases from V and 1 from J, leaving 13 bases between them. The CDR3 contains 15 residues. The CDR3 sequence is CASSMSQGRSYEQYF. The CDR3 nucleotides read TGTGCCAGTAGTATGAGTCAGGGGAGATCCTACGAGCAGTACTTC.

The genes are TRBV2 and TRBJ1-2; 7 positions match TRBD1. V shed 2 bases and J 7 bases; nucleotides not matched to a gene: 4. The CDR3 extends over 13 amino acids. CDR1 and CDR2 from the germline V gene are SNHLY and FYNNEI. The chain's CDR3 is CASSESQGSGYTF. CDR3 nucleotides: TGTGCCAGCAGTGAATCACAGGGGAGTGGCTACACCTTC.

The chain is built from TRBV12-3 or TRBV12-4 and TRBJ1-5; a weak D match, TRBD1 (5 bases). The CDR3 totals 13 residues. The V end lost 7 bases, the J end lost 5 bases, and 12 bases lay between the germline ends. The CDR3 DNA reads as TGTGCCAGCACCCTGGGGGGGGATCAGCCCCAGCATTTT. Translation gives CASTLGGDQPQHF.

The gene calls are TRBV6-5 and TRBJ2-7; the match to TRBD2 covers 13 bases. Germline V gene lookup returns CDR1 MNHEY and CDR2 SVGAGI. The CDR3 length is 15 residues. With 6 bases clipped from V and 4 bases from J, the junction kept 6 bases outside the gene matches. CDR3 loop: CASRAGTSGKYEQYF. The CDR3 nucleotides read TGTGCCAGCAGGGCCGGGACTAGCGGGAAGTACGAGCAGTACTTC.

DNA for the CDR3: TGCGCCAGCAGCTTTCTGACTAGCGGGGGGGCGACAGATACGCAGTATTTT. It encodes CASSFLTSGGATDTQYF. J is TRBJ2-3 and V is TRBV5-1; 14 bases line up with TRBD2. This CDR3 is 17 amino acids long. J gave up 3 bases and V 2 bases, and 5 bases lay outside the gene matches. Germline V gene sequence: CDR1 SGHRS, CDR2 YFSETQ.

The chain links TRBV28 to TRBJ2-7; a weak D match, TRBD1 (6 bases). V was cut by 6 bases and J by 1 base, with 16 bases left in between. Germline lookup yields CDR1 MDHEN and CDR2 SYDVKM. The CDR3 loop spans 15 amino acids. CDR3 nucleotides: TGTGCCAGCAGAAGATCCGGGACATCATCCTACGAGCAGTACTTC. Encoded protein: CASRRSGTSSYEQYF.

This chain links TRBV11-3 with TRBJ2-7; D gene uncertain. Trimming left V 0 bases short and J 5 bases short, with 5 bases between. CDR1 SGHNT and CDR2 YENEEA come from the germline V gene. This CDR3 is 12 amino acids long. The CDR3 sequence: CASSLDPDEQYF. As DNA, the CDR3 is TGTGCCAGCAGCTTAGATCCCGACGAGCAGTACTTC. Full variable domain (outside the CDR3, taken from reference TRBV11-3 and TRBJ2-7): EAGVVQSPRYKIIEKKQPVAFWCNPISGHNTLYWYLQNLGQGPELLIRYENEEAVDDSQLPKDRFSAERLKGVDSTLKIQPAELGDSAVYLCASSLDPDEQYFGPGTRLTVT.

This rearrangement joins TRBV6-5 to TRBJ1-2, with 9 bases aligning to TRBD1. Germline values: CDR1 MNHEY, CDR2 SVGAGI. This CDR3 has 15 amino acids. With 2 bases clipped from V and 8 bases from J, the junction kept 9 bases outside the gene matches. CDR3 residues: CASSYHRDRVGGYTF. CDR3 bases: TGTGCCAGCAGTTACCACCGGGACAGGGTGGGCGGCTACACCTTC.

This clone was seen more than once but under ten times. CDR3 amino acids: CAWSAQIGYTF. For the CDR3, the DNA is TGTGCCTGGAGCGCTCAGATTGGCTACACCTTC. The chain has TRBV30 and TRBJ1-2, with unresolved D. Per germline, CDR1 GTSNPN and CDR2 SVGIG (reference sequence). V was shortened by 3 bases and J by 7 bases, with 9 bases between the two germline ends. CDR3 length: 11 residues.

This clone was seen once. The chain is built from TRBV3-1 (or the pseudogene TRBV3-2) and TRBJ2-7, with TRBD1 matching 9 bases. Germline V gene data show CDR1 as LGHDT and CDR2 as YNNKEL (reference sequence). With 2 bases clipped from V and 4 bases from J, the junction kept 6 bases outside the gene matches. CDR3 length equals 15 residues. The CDR3 DNA reads as TGTGCCAGCAGCCAACTACAGGGGGCGCGTTACGAGCAGTACTTC. Its protein product is CASSQLQGARYEQYF.

The chain joins TRBV5-1 to TRBJ1-2, with D maybe TRBD1 (5 bases). The V end lost 4 bases, the J end lost 5 bases, and 12 bases lay between the germline ends. CDR3 length: 13 residues. Looked up from germline, CDR1 is SGHRS and CDR2 is YFSETQ. CDR3: CASSGDSSYGYTF. The CDR3 DNA reads as TGCGCCAGCAGCGGAGACAGTTCTTATGGCTACACCTTC. The whole variable domain, filled in from reference TRBV5-1 and TRBJ1-2, reads KAGVTQTPRYLIKTRGQQVTLSCSPISGHRSVSWYQQTPGQGLQFLFEYFSETQRNKGNFPGRFSGRQFSNSRSEMNVSTLELGDSALYLCASSGDSSYGYTFGSGTRLTVV.